This is a list of T cell receptor beta chains from one sample in a study of PD-L1 blockade in urothelial cancer. Sequenced by immunoSEQ multiplex PCR; TCRdb stores in-frame clones only, minus some. The table lists roughly 90,000 clones, around 89% of them singletons, with 0.85% to 1% in the top ten. Material: PBMCs, obtained around atezolizumab (anti-PD-L1) treatment. Source of these receptors: a woman aged 80 or over with urothelial cancer. CDR3s include the opening cysteine and the closing phenylalanine or tryptophan. The D gene is left open where the match is weak. A clone size is listed for some rows: how often the clone was seen (once, few, many), or a class if it is expanded.

j_call | d_call | cdr3_length | clone_size | v_call | cdr3_nt | cdr3_aa
TRBJ1-5 | TRBD1 | 14 | - | TRBV19 | TGTGCCAGTAGGAACGACAGGGGGCACCAGCCCCAGCATTTT | CASRNDRGHQPQHF
TRBJ1-1 | TRBD1 | 15 | - | TRBV12-5 | TGTCCCGGCAGATGTATACAGGGGGAGGTCACTGAAGCTTTCTTT | CPGRCIQGEVTEAFF
TRBJ2-7 | - | 14 | - | TRBV6-1 | TGTGCCAGCAGTGAATTTAGTAGCAGTCTGAGGCAGTACTTC | CASSEFSSSLRQYF
TRBJ2-7 | TRBD2 | 16 | few | TRBV4-2 | TGTGCCAGCAGCCAAGAGGAGGGAGCGGGAGGAGACGAGCAGTACTTC | CASSQEEGAGGDEQYF
TRBJ1-5 | - | 15 | - | TRBV27 | TGTGCCAGCAGTTTAGGGTCCGGGGGCAATCAGCCCCAGCATTTT | CASSLGSGGNQPQHF
TRBJ1-5 | TRBD1 | 15 | - | TRBV6-5 | TGTGCCAGCAGCCCTACAGTAGGGGGCTTTCAGCCCCAGCATTTT | CASSPTVGGFQPQHF
TRBJ1-5 | TRBD1 | 15 | - | TRBV27 | TGTGCCAGCAGAGCGACAGGGGTCAACAATCAGCCCCAGCATTTT | CASRATGVNNQPQHF
TRBJ1-1 | - | 14 | - | TRBV15 | TGTGCCACCAGCAGAGAAGGGGGGAACACTGAAGCTTTCTTT | CATSREGGNTEAFF
TRBJ1-2 | TRBD1 | 13 | - | TRBV6-1 | TGTGCCAGCAGTGGAAGGGGGCACTATGGCTACACCTTC | CASSGRGHYGYTF
TRBJ2-3 | - | 18 | - | TRBV15 | TGTGCCACCAGCTCGCCCCTCGGGTCGCGGGCCGGCACAGATACGCAGTATTTT | CATSSPLGSRAGTDTQYF
TRBJ1-5 | - | 16 | once | TRBV30 | TGTGCCTGGAGCGGACAGAGGCGTTCGGGCAATCAGCCCCAGCATTTT | CAWSGQRRSGNQPQHF
TRBJ2-1 | - | 12 | - | TRBV5-6 | TGTGCCAGCAGCTCAGGGTTCAATGAGCAGTTCTTC | CASSSGFNEQFF
TRBJ2-7 | TRBD1 | 15 | - | TRBV7-2 | TGTGCCAGCAGCCCGCGGACAGGGGAAGGGTACGAGCAGTACTTC | CASSPRTGEGYEQYF
TRBJ1-1 | TRBD1 | 14 | once | TRBV5-1 | TGCGCCAGCAGCTGGGACAGCCCGAACACTGAAGCTTTCTTT | CASSWDSPNTEAFF
TRBJ2-7 | TRBD2 | 16 | - | TRBV10-3 | TGTGCCATCAAAACCGGGACTAGCTCTTTGGACTACGAGCAGTACTTC | CAIKTGTSSLDYEQYF
TRBJ2-3 | TRBD2 | 17 | - | TRBV5-1 | TGCGCCAGCAGCCAAAACCCCTCCGGGACTAGCAGGTATACGCAGTATTTT | CASSQNPSGTSRYTQYF
TRBJ2-1 | TRBD2 | 16 | once | TRBV14 | TGTGCCAGCAGCCCCACGGGACTAGCGTCATCTTGGGAGCAGTTCTTC | CASSPTGLASSWEQFF
TRBJ2-3 | - | 16 | - | TRBV5-6 | TGTGCCAGCAGCGGTGATCGGGGAGTGAGCACAGATACGCAGTATTTT | CASSGDRGVSTDTQYF
TRBJ2-7 | TRBD1 | 16 | - | TRBV5-1 | TGCGCCAGCAGTGATGCCGGGACAGGACGTTCCTACGAGCAGTACTTC | CASSDAGTGRSYEQYF
TRBJ2-2 | - | 15 | - | TRBV5-4 | TGTGCCACTGATTCCGGGTATTCGAACACCGGGGAGCTGTTTTTT | CATDSGYSNTGELFF
TRBJ2-5 | TRBD1 | 13 | few | TRBV7-9 | TGTGCCAGCAGCTCCACAGGGGGAGAGACCCAGTACTTC | CASSSTGGETQYF
TRBJ2-3 | - | 17 | - | TRBV12-5 | TGTGCTAGTGGTGTCACAACCGGGACTCGCTACACAGATACGCAGTATTTT | CASGVTTGTRYTDTQYF
TRBJ1-1 | - | 13 | - | TRBV11-2 | TGTGCCAGCAGCTTGGACATGAACACTGAAGCTTTCTTT | CASSLDMNTEAFF
TRBJ1-5 | - | 12 | - | TRBV25-1 | TGTGCCAGCAGTGTCGTGGGAGGGCCCCAGCATTTT | CASSVVGGPQHF
TRBJ2-7 | TRBD1 | 15 | few | TRBV28 | TGTGCCAGCAGTTCGACAGGGGCCTTCGGCTACGAGCAGTACTTC | CASSSTGAFGYEQYF
TRBJ2-1 | - | 12 | - | TRBV18 | TGTGCCAGCTCAAGAGTCCTTAGTGAGCAGTTCTTC | CASSRVLSEQFF
TRBJ2-3 | TRBD2 | 15 | - | TRBV5-1 | TGCGCCAGCAGCCTTAGCGGGAAGAGCACAGATACGCAGTATTTT | CASSLSGKSTDTQYF
TRBJ2-4 | - | 14 | - | TRBV30 | TGTGCCTGGAGTGCGGTTCCAGGGAAAAACATTCAGTACTTC | CAWSAVPGKNIQYF
TRBJ2-1 | - | 13 | - | TRBV7-9 | TGTGCCAGCAGCTTCGGCGGGGTCAATGAGCAGTTCTTC | CASSFGGVNEQFF
TRBJ2-7 | - | 14 | - | TRBV28 | TGTGCCAGCAGTTCCATGGTTTTCGGGAACGAGCAGTACTTC | CASSSMVFGNEQYF
TRBJ1-1 | - | 11 | - | TRBV20-1 | TGCAGTGCTAGGGGCGACGGGGGAGCTTTCTTT | CSARGDGGAFF
TRBJ2-3 | - | 17 | - | TRBV15 | TGTGCCACCAGCAGATCACGGTTCCAGGGTGGCACAGATACGCAGTATTTT | CATSRSRFQGGTDTQYF
TRBJ2-7 | TRBD2 | 16 | - | TRBV5-1 | TGCGCCAGCAAAGGACAGACTAGCGGGAGCCCCAACGAGCAGTACTTC | CASKGQTSGSPNEQYF
TRBJ2-1 | - | 15 | - | TRBV11-1 | TGTGCCAGCAGCCTCCAGCGGAGCTCCTACAATGAGCAGTTCTTC | CASSLQRSSYNEQFF
TRBJ1-2 | - | 12 | - | TRBV30 | TGTGCCTGGAGTCACAGTAACTATGGCTACACCTTC | CAWSHSNYGYTF
TRBJ1-2 | TRBD1 | 14 | - | TRBV19 | TGTGCCAGTAGTAACCTACAGGGGAGCTATGGCTACACCTTC | CASSNLQGSYGYTF
TRBJ2-4 | TRBD1 | 15 | - | TRBV14 | TGTGCCAGCAGCCAGCGAAGGGGGCCCAAAAACATTCAGTACTTC | CASSQRRGPKNIQYF
TRBJ2-2 | - | 16 | - | TRBV27 | TGTGCCAGCACCGCCTCAAGCGTATTACGAACCGGGGAGCTGTTTTTT | CASTASSVLRTGELFF
TRBJ2-7 | - | 15 | - | TRBV4-1 | TGCGCCAGCAGCCAAGTGATTCCGGGGTCCTACGAGCAGTACTTC | CASSQVIPGSYEQYF
TRBJ2-3 | - | 16 | - | TRBV5-1 | TGCGCCAGCAGGGACAGCACACGAAAACCCACAGATACGCAGTATTTT | CASRDSTRKPTDTQYF
TRBJ2-1 | - | 14 | - | TRBV27 | TGTGCCAGCAGACGCGACAGCTCCTACAATGAGCAGTTCTTC | CASRRDSSYNEQFF
TRBJ1-1 | - | 13 | - | TRBV7-6 | TGTGCCAGCAGCCCCAGGGCTTACACTGAAGCTTTCTTT | CASSPRAYTEAFF
TRBJ2-5 | - | 13 | - | TRBV5-4 | TGTGCCAGCAGCTTTAGCGTTCAAGAGACCCAGTACTTC | CASSFSVQETQYF
TRBJ2-3 | - | 14 | - | TRBV5-1 | TGCGCCAGCAGCTTGGAGCAGGATACAGATACGCAGTATTTT | CASSLEQDTDTQYF
TRBJ2-7 | TRBD1 | 15 | - | TRBV5-6 | TGTGCCAGCAGCCCCCAAGGGGGCGGTTCCTTTTCCCAGTACTTC | CASSPQGGGSFSQYF
TRBJ2-7 | TRBD2 | 16 | - | TRBV28 | TGTGCCAGCACCCTTAGCGGGAGGGCCTTCTTCCACGAGCAGTACTTC | CASTLSGRAFFHEQYF
TRBJ1-2 | TRBD1 | 18 | - | TRBV5-4 | TGTGCCAGCAGCTTATTCCTGGGGACAGGGCGCTCTTCAGAGGGCTACACCTTC | CASSLFLGTGRSSEGYTF
TRBJ1-5 | - | 13 | once | TRBV7-3 | TGTGCCAGCAGCCCGGGTGGAAGTCAGCCCCAGCATTTT | CASSPGGSQPQHF
TRBJ2-1 | - | 15 | few | TRBV30 | TGTGCCTGGAGTGTAAAGCGGAGTTCCTACAATGAGCAGTTCTTC | CAWSVKRSSYNEQFF
TRBJ2-7 | - | 14 | - | TRBV6-6 | TGTGCCAGCAGTTCGCAGGGGGGACCCTACGAGCAGTACTTC | CASSSQGGPYEQYF
TRBJ2-3 | - | 13 | few | TRBV14 | TGTGCCAGCAGCCCCGGTACCGTCGGTACGCAGTATTTT | CASSPGTVGTQYF
TRBJ2-7 | TRBD2 | 14 | - | TRBV2 | TGTGCCAGCAGTCAAGAGCGGGAGTATGCGGAGCAGTACTTC | CASSQEREYAEQYF
TRBJ2-7 | TRBD2 | 14 | - | TRBV25-1 | TGTGCCAGCAGTTTAGGCGGGGGAAGGTACGAGCAGTACTTC | CASSLGGGRYEQYF